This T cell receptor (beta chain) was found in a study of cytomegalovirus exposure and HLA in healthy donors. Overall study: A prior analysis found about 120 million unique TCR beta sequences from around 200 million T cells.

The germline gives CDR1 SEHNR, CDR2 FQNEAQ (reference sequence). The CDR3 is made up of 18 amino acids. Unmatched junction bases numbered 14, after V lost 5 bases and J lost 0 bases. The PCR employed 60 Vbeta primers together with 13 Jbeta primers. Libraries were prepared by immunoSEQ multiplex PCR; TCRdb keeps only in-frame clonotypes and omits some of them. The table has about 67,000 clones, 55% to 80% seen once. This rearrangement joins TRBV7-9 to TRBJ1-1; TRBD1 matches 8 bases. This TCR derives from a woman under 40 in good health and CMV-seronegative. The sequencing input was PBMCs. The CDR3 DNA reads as TGTGCCAGCAGCCAAGACCCAGACAGGGGCGATTTGAACACTGAAGCTTTCTTT. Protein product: CASSQDPDRGDLNTEAFF.